A selection of T cell receptor beta chains follows, all from one sample in a study of cytomegalovirus exposure and HLA in healthy donors. The assay was immunoSEQ multiplex PCR, and TCRdb's table has in-frame clones only and misses some. The profile shows about 150,000 clones, around 79% of them singletons. Specimen: PBMCs. These receptors were taken from a man aged 30 to 39 in good health and CMV-seropositive. Both conserved end residues are part of each CDR3. Fields, in order: clone size, CDR3 length, D gene, V gene, J gene, CDR3 DNA, CDR3 protein. A D gene is named only where the DNA matches it firmly. Not all rows give a size; the values are once, few, many and, for expanded clones, a class.

>NA|13|TRBD1|TRBV2|TRBJ1-6
TGTGCCAGCAATCGACAGGGGGATTCACCCCTCCACTTT
CASNRQGDSPLHF
>NA|17|TRBD2|TRBV7-2|TRBJ2-5
TGTGCCAGCAGCTTAGGATGGGGGGCTAGCGGGCGAGAGACCCAGTACTTC
CASSLGWGASGRETQYF
>NA|13|NA|TRBV2|TRBJ1-1
TGTGCCAGCAGTGAGGCAGTGAACACTGAAGCTTTCTTT
CASSEAVNTEAFF
>NA|12|NA|TRBV6-5|TRBJ2-7
TGTGCCAGCAGTTTCTCTGCGGATGAGCAGTACTTC
CASSFSADEQYF
>NA|16|TRBD2|TRBV13|TRBJ2-1
TGTGCCAGCAGCCCCGGTAGTGGGCGGGAGGGGAATGAGCAGTTCTTC
CASSPGSGREGNEQFF
>few|16|TRBD1|TRBV7-2|TRBJ2-5
TGTGCCAGCAGCTTATGGGGGACAGGGACTCAAGAGACCCAGTACTTC
CASSLWGTGTQETQYF
>NA|12|NA|TRBV30|TRBJ2-5
TGTGCCTGGAGCAGGGTCCAAGAGACCCAGTACTTC
CAWSRVQETQYF
>NA|16|TRBD1|TRBV9|TRBJ1-3
TGTGCCAGCAGCGTAGGACAGGGAAGCTCTGGAAACACCATATATTTT
CASSVGQGSSGNTIYF
>NA|17|TRBD1|TRBV4-3|TRBJ1-6
TGCGCCAGCAGCCAAGAGCAGGGGACAGGGTTGGGTTCACCCCTCCACTTT
CASSQEQGTGLGSPLHF
>NA|17|TRBD1|TRBV28|TRBJ1-4
TGTGCCAGCAGTTTCCCGGGACAGCTGTCAACTAATGAAAAACTGTTTTTT
CASSFPGQLSTNEKLFF
>few|13|TRBD1|TRBV6-5|TRBJ1-4
TGTGCCAGCGGCCGGGACAGGGGAGAAAAACTGTTTTTT
CASGRDRGEKLFF
>NA|17|TRBD1|TRBV19|TRBJ1-1
TGTGCCAGTAGTACCCCCTGGACAGGGGCTTTGAACACTGAAGCTTTCTTT
CASSTPWTGALNTEAFF
>once|18|NA|TRBV6-4|TRBJ1-5
TGTGCCAGCAGTGACTCAGGCAGGGAAAGAAGGAGCAATCAGCCCCAGCATTTT
CASSDSGRERRSNQPQHF
>NA|15|NA|TRBV19|TRBJ2-1
TGTGCCAGTAGTATAGATCTGATAGCCTCCAATGAGCAGTTCTTC
CASSIDLIASNEQFF
>NA|15|TRBD1|TRBV5-1|TRBJ2-5
TGCGCCAGCAGCATGCTAACAGGGGCGCGGGAGACCCAGTACTTC
CASSMLTGARETQYF
>NA|14|NA|TRBV6-1|TRBJ1-1
TGTGCCAGCAGTGAAGCGACAACGAACACTGAAGCTTTCTTT
CASSEATTNTEAFF
>NA|17|NA|TRBV18|TRBJ1-5
TGTGCCAGCTCAACTAAAGATCAGGGGATTTCCAATCAGCCCCAGCATTTT
CASSTKDQGISNQPQHF
>NA|15|NA|TRBV27|TRBJ2-1
TGTGCCAGCAGTTTCCAGGGGAGCTCCTACAATGAGCAGTTCTTC
CASSFQGSSYNEQFF
>few|13|NA|TRBV9|TRBJ2-3
TGTGCCAGCAGCGTAGCGGGAAAAGATACGCAGTATTTT
CASSVAGKDTQYF
>NA|17|NA|TRBV4-1|TRBJ1-3
TGCGCCAGCAGCCAAGGGACCGCAGGGATCTCTGGAAACACCATATATTTT
CASSQGTAGISGNTIYF
>NA|14|NA|TRBV4-1|TRBJ1-1
TGCGCCAGCAGCCCCCCGGGGATGAACACTGAAGCTTTCTTT
CASSPPGMNTEAFF
>NA|13|TRBD2|TRBV7-6|TRBJ2-2
TGTGCCAGCAGCTTGGGGGGGACCGGGGAGCTGTTTTTT
CASSLGGTGELFF
>NA|14|NA|TRBV28|TRBJ1-1
TGTGCCAGCAGTGGTTCTGGCAGGAACACTGAAGCTTTCTTT
CASSGSGRNTEAFF
>NA|13|NA|TRBV5-4|TRBJ1-5
TGTGCCAGCAGCGGAGGTATCAATCAGCCCCAGCATTTT
CASSGGINQPQHF
>NA|18|TRBD1|TRBV4-3|TRBJ2-6
TGCGCCAGCAGCCTAACGGTGACTCAGGGGGTTGGGACCAACGTCCTGACTTTC
CASSLTVTQGVGTNVLTF
>NA|14|TRBD1|TRBV6-6|TRBJ1-5
TGTGCCAGCAGGGAACAGGGGGCGCGCCAGCCCCAGCATTTT
CASREQGARQPQHF
>NA|13|NA|TRBV5-1|TRBJ1-2
TGCGCCAGCAGCGTTCAGGGTTTCGATGGCTACACCTTC
CASSVQGFDGYTF
>once|17|TRBD2|TRBV2|TRBJ2-3
TGTGCCAGCAGTGAAGCGCTCCTTCGGGGGGGGGTAGATACGCAGTATTTT
CASSEALLRGGVDTQYF
>NA|14|NA|TRBV19|TRBJ1-2
TGTGCCAGTATGAGCAGGGCGGCAGGCTATGGCTACACCTTC
CASMSRAAGYGYTF
>NA|16|NA|TRBV5-1|TRBJ1-2
TGCGCCAGCAGCTCCACCACAGGGATTACATACTATGGCTACACCTTC
CASSSTTGITYYGYTF
>NA|15|TRBD1|TRBV7-2|TRBJ2-7
TGTGCCAGCAGTTCGACAGGGGGGACAACCTACGAGCAGTACTTC
CASSSTGGTTYEQYF
>NA|14|TRBD1|TRBV27|TRBJ2-7
TGTGCCAGCGGCCGGGACAGGAACTCCTACGAGCAGTACTTC
CASGRDRNSYEQYF
>few|11|NA|TRBV5-6|TRBJ2-7
TGTGCCAGCAGTGGGGCATCCAGGCAGTACTTC
CASSGASRQYF
>NA|15|TRBD1|TRBV9|TRBJ2-7
TGTGCCAGCAGCCCGAGGACAGGGTATCCCTACGAGCAGTACTTC
CASSPRTGYPYEQYF
>NA|12|NA|TRBV6-5|TRBJ2-5
TGTGCCAGCAGTGCCTACAGGGAAACCCAGTACTTC
CASSAYRETQYF
>once|15|TRBD2|TRBV5-6|TRBJ2-3
TGTGCCAGCAGCCCGATGACTAGCGGGGGGAATACGCAGTATTTT
CASSPMTSGGNTQYF
>NA|14|TRBD1|TRBV4-1|TRBJ2-7
TGCGCCAGCAGCCTTCTCACAGGGGGGCAAGAGCAGTACTTC
CASSLLTGGQEQYF
>NA|11|NA|TRBV20-1|TRBJ2-1
TGCAGTGCCCCGCTGGGCAGGGAGCAGTTCTTC
CSAPLGREQFF
>NA|14|TRBD1|TRBV10-3|TRBJ1-2
TGTGCCATCAGTGAAGGGACAGGCAACTATGGCTACACCTTC
CAISEGTGNYGYTF
>NA|15|NA|TRBV5-1|TRBJ1-5
TGCGCCAGCAGCCAAGGGCCCAGGGAGGATCAGCCCCAGCATTTT
CASSQGPREDQPQHF
>once|13|TRBD1|TRBV25-1|TRBJ2-5
TGTGCCAGCAGTGAAGACAGGGAGGAGACCCAGTACTTC
CASSEDREETQYF
>once|16|NA|TRBV19|TRBJ1-1
TGTGCCAGTAGTCACCGAAGGGGGGGCTGGAGCACTGAAGCTTTCTTT
CASSHRRGGWSTEAFF
>NA|16|TRBD2|TRBV5-1|TRBJ2-5
TGCGCCAGCAGCTTGGGTCAGCGGGAGCCGCAAGAGACCCAGTACTTC
CASSLGQREPQETQYF
>NA|14|NA|TRBV11-2|TRBJ2-7
TGTGCCAGCAGCTGGGACACAGGAACCTACGAGCAGTACTTC
CASSWDTGTYEQYF
>NA|14|TRBD1|TRBV5-1|TRBJ1-1
TGCGCCAGCAGCTCCCAGGGGGCGATAACTGAAGCTTTCTTT
CASSSQGAITEAFF
>NA|14|NA|TRBV9|TRBJ2-7
TGTGCCAGCAGCGTAGGAGATAGCTCCTACGAGCAGTACTTC
CASSVGDSSYEQYF
>NA|14|TRBD1|TRBV6-1|TRBJ1-1
TGTGCCAGCAGCGAAACAGGACAGGGGACTGAAGCTTTCTTT
CASSETGQGTEAFF
>few|14|TRBD1|TRBV5-6|TRBJ1-1
TGTGCCAGCAGCGCACAGGGGAGAGGGACTGAAGCTTTCTTT
CASSAQGRGTEAFF
>once|14|NA|TRBV4-3|TRBJ1-2
TGCGCCAGCAGCCAGGAGGGATCTAACTATGGCTACACCTTC
CASSQEGSNYGYTF
>NA|16|TRBD1|TRBV5-1|TRBJ1-1
TGCGCCAGCAGCTTAGTGGCAGGGGGGATGAACACTGAAGCTTTCTTT
CASSLVAGGMNTEAFF
>few|15|NA|TRBV7-2|TRBJ1-1
TGTGCCAGCAGCTTGGCGTCCCGGGTGAACACTGAAGCTTTCTTT
CASSLASRVNTEAFF
>NA|16|NA|TRBV18|TRBJ1-5
TGTGCCAGCTCGCCTAAGACAGTCAATAGCAATCAGCCCCAGCATTTT
CASSPKTVNSNQPQHF